Presented here are 17 T cell receptor beta chains from one specimen sequenced in a study of blood T cell repertoires in COVID-19. Sequenced by immunoSEQ multiplex PCR; TCRdb stores in-frame clones only, minus some. The table has approximately 90,000 clones, roughly 80% seen once. The sequenced material came from peripheral blood. The receptors shown here come from an elderly man with active or convalescent COVID-19.

The chain has TRBV27 and TRBJ1-6; weak D call: TRBD1 (5 bases). Trimming cost V 1 base and J 8 bases, with 15 bases left between them. Germline V gene data show CDR1 as MNHEY and CDR2 as SMNVEV (reference sequence). The CDR3 spans 16 residues. The CDR3 reads CASSLYDSWGHSPLHF. Here the CDR3 DNA reads TGTGCCAGCAGTTTATATGACAGTTGGGGCCATTCACCCCTCCACTTT.

This rearrangement joins TRBV4-1 to TRBJ2-5, with 7 bases that match TRBD1. V gave up 4 bases and J gave up 3 bases; unmatched junction bases: 2. CDR3 length: 13 amino acids. Per the germline V gene, CDR1 is MGHRA and CDR2 is YSYEKL. The CDR3 DNA follows: TGCGCCAGCAGCCTGGGACAGAAAGAGACCCAGTACTTC. It translates to CASSLGQKETQYF.

This chain connects TRBV7-3 to TRBJ2-1; 8 nucleotides match TRBD1. V lost 2 bases and J lost 1; bases outside the gene matches: 1. Germline assignment: CDR1 SGHTA and CDR2 FQGTGA. There are 15 residues in the CDR3. CDR3 nucleotides: TGTGCCAGCAGCTTACGACAGGGGTCCTACAATGAGCAGTTCTTC. Its protein product is CASSLRQGSYNEQFF.

The chain joins TRBV21-1 to TRBJ2-4; the table gives TRBD1 as D, unverified against the DNA. TRBV21-1 is recorded as a pseudogene. The CDR3 totals 17 residues. The CDR3, as DNA: TGTGCCAGCAGCCTAGGACAGGGGGCGCAGGACAAAAACATTCAGTACTTC. Its translation: CASSLGQGAQDKNIQYF.

The chain employs TRBV3-1 (or the pseudogene TRBV3-2) and TRBJ1-2; 9 bases match TRBD1. Germline CDR1 reads LGHDT; CDR2 reads YNNKEL (reference sequence). CDR3 length equals 15 residues. The V gene end was trimmed by 0 bases and the J gene end by 6 bases; junction bases not matched to a gene: 5. The DNA of the CDR3 is TGTGCCAGCAGCCAAGATCTGGGACAGGGAAATGGCTACACCTTC. Amino acids: CASSQDLGQGNGYTF.

V is TRBV18 and J is TRBJ2-7; 7 nucleotides align to TRBD2. The CDR3 length is 13 residues. V was pared by 4 bases and J by 5 bases, with 5 bases of the junction left unmatched. Germline V gene data show CDR1 as KGHSH and CDR2 as LQKENI. CDR3 nucleotide sequence: TGTGCCAGCTCACGGGGCGCGGGGGACGAGCAGTACTTC. It specifies CASSRGAGDEQYF.

The chain uses TRBV7-8 and TRBJ1-5, with D unresolved. CDR1 is SGHVS and CDR2 is FQNEAQ in the germline V gene. The CDR3 has 13 amino acids. V was shortened by 5 bases and J by 11 bases, with 16 bases between the two germline ends. CDR3 DNA sequence: TGTGCCAGCAGCCGATCGCTCGGGGAGTCCCAGCATTTT. Translating it yields CASSRSLGESQHF.

The chain couples TRBV7-2 to TRBJ1-3, with D maybe TRBD1 (5 bases). This CDR3 is built from 13 residues. The V end lost 5 bases, the J end lost 8 bases, and 13 bases lay between the germline ends. Germline V CDR1 and CDR2: SGHTA, FQGNSA. In nucleotides, the CDR3 is TGTGCCAGCAGCGCGGGGGTCCAGCACACCATATATTTT. It specifies CASSAGVQHTIYF.

V usage is TRBV7-2 and J usage is TRBJ1-2; 8 positions agree with TRBD1. Germline V gives CDR1 SGHTA, CDR2 FQGNSA. V was pared by 1 base and J by 8 bases, with 9 bases of the junction left unmatched. This CDR3 is built from 15 residues. CDR3 loop: CASSLVVQGAGGYTF. The CDR3 nucleotides are TGTGCCAGCAGCTTAGTAGTTCAGGGGGCAGGCGGCTACACCTTC. The full variable domain, its missing parts supplied by reference TRBV7-2 and TRBJ1-2, is GAGVSQSPSNKVTEKGKDVELRCDPISGHTALYWYRQSLGQGLEFLIYFQGNSAPDKSGLPSDRFSAERTGGSVSTLTIQRTQQEDSAVYLCASSLVVQGAGGYTFGSGTRLTVV.

This chain uses TRBV7-6 with TRBJ2-7, with 8 bases that match TRBD1. Looked up from germline, CDR1 is SGHVS and CDR2 is FNYEAQ. CDR3 length: 18 residues. Trimming at V came to 0 bases and at J to 0 bases, leaving 10 bases not matched to a gene. CDR3 coding DNA: TGTGCCAGCAGCTTAGCGAACCTAGGGACAGGTCTCTCCTACGAGCAGTACTTC. It yields the protein CASSLANLGTGLSYEQYF.

The sample holds one count of this clone. The J gene is TRBJ1-2, the V gene TRBV3-1 (or the pseudogene TRBV3-2); D call uncertain. Per germline, CDR1 LGHDT and CDR2 YNNKEL (reference sequence). The CDR3 has 12 amino acids. V was pared by 1 base and J by 6 bases, with 6 bases between. Here the CDR3 reads CASSQVRHGYTF. The CDR3, as DNA: TGTGCCAGCAGCCAAGTCAGGCATGGCTACACCTTC.

The chain uses TRBV11-2 and TRBJ2-7; D not resolved. Trimming stripped 5 bases from V and 9 bases from J, with 14 bases between. CDR3 size: 12 residues. CDR1 SGHAT and CDR2 FQNNGV come from the germline V gene. The CDR3 nucleotides are TGTGCCAGCAGCATGACTTCACCGGGGCAGTACTTC. Protein: CASSMTSPGQYF. The full variable domain, its missing parts supplied by reference TRBV11-2 and TRBJ2-7, is EAGVAQSPRYKIIEKRQSVAFWCNPISGHATLYWYQQILGQGPKLLIQFQNNGVVDDSQLPKDRFSAERLKGVDSTLKIQPAKLEDSAVYLCASSMTSPGQYFGPGTRLTVT.

The rearrangement links TRBV30 to TRBJ2-1, with D possibly TRBD1 on 5 matching bases. V shed 3 bases and J shed 5 bases, with 14 bases lying between them. This CDR3 comprises 14 residues. The germline gives CDR1 GTSNPN, CDR2 SVGIG (reference sequence). The CDR3 DNA follows: TGTGCCTGGAGCTTAGGACACAAAAACAATGAGCAGTTCTTC. Its protein is CAWSLGHKNNEQFF.

V usage is TRBV2 and J usage is TRBJ1-2, with 9 bases fitting TRBD1. With 5 bases clipped from V and 7 bases from J, the junction kept 14 bases outside the gene matches. Germline V CDR1 and CDR2: SNHLY, FYNNEI. This CDR3 has 16 amino acids. The CDR3 reads CASSLGQGRAGVGYTF. Written as DNA, the CDR3 is TGTGCCAGCAGTCTTGGACAGGGGAGGGCAGGGGTTGGCTACACCTTC.

This rearrangement joins TRBV13 to TRBJ2-1, with D maybe TRBD1 (5 bases). CDR3 length equals 13 residues. Between the trimmed V and J ends, which lost 2 bases and 4 bases, there was a span of 6 bases. The germline V gene has CDR1 PRHDT and CDR2 FYEKMQ (reference sequence). CDR3 sequence: CASSLQGYNEQFF. In nucleotides, the CDR3 is TGTGCCAGCAGCTTACAGGGATACAATGAGCAGTTCTTC.

This chain links TRBV15 with TRBJ1-1; D is undetermined. The CDR3 runs 15 residues. Trimming stripped 0 bases from V and 10 bases from J, with 18 bases between. CDR1 and CDR2 from the germline V gene are LNHNV and YYDKDF (reference sequence). DNA for the CDR3: TGTGCCACCAGCAGAGATTGGCAGGCCCCCAGCGGAGCTTTCTTT. The encoded protein is CATSRDWQAPSGAFF.

The chain couples TRBV28 to TRBJ2-7; maybe TRBD1 (6 bases). The CDR3 covers 13 residues. V was clipped by 5 bases and J by 3 bases, with 11 bases between them. Per germline, CDR1 MDHEN and CDR2 SYDVKM. CDR3: CASSLDSNYEQYF. The CDR3 nucleotides are TGTGCCAGCAGTCTGGACAGTAACTACGAGCAGTACTTC.